The sequence of this T cell receptor beta chain was determined in a study of shared clonotypes between healthy human individuals. Looking at the study overall: Researchers assigned three CD4 naive, three CD4 memory, two CD8 naive and one CD8 memory plate to each donor.

Naivety among CD8 cells was defined by CD45RO negativity and positive CCR7 selection, thereby excluding terminally differentiated effector memory CD45RA+ cells. Concerning this clone itself: The antigen remains undetermined.

Libraries were prepared by immunoSEQ multiplex PCR; TCRdb keeps only in-frame clonotypes and omits some of them. Among under 2,000,000 clones listed, over 85% were seen once. Germline loops: CDR1 WNHNN, CDR2 SYGVQD (reference sequence). This CDR3 has 14 residues. Trimming removed 2 bases at V and 2 bases at J, with 10 bases between. Findings and limits, study-wide: Naive subsets usually exceeded memory subsets in estimated richness. Against clonotypes common to all four donors, non-shared ones had lower generation probabilities. When naive CD4 clonotypes were compared across several donors, 4% to 6.5% were shared.

Sequencing was performed on naive CD8+ T cells sorted from blood. The clonotype comes from a man younger than 35 in good health. The chain has TRBV10-1 and TRBJ2-7, with D unclear. In nucleotides, the CDR3 is TGCGCCAGCAGTGAGACGCAGGAACCCTACGAGCAGTACTTC. This sequence encodes CASSETQEPYEQYF.